Described below is a single T cell receptor beta chain sequence and its context. Its target is not known. This specimen belongs to a study of radiation and T cells in renal cell carcinoma. Across the whole study: Nephrectomy followed 15 Gy stereotactic body radiation by 4 weeks.

Overall study findings and caveats: Pretreatment tumor biopsies were lacking, so baseline clonotypes are unknown. From baseline, blood top tumor clonotypes peaked at 2 weeks post-radiation.

Profiled with immunoSEQ multiplex PCR; TCRdb holds only in-frame clones, not every one. The table has 150,000 or so clones, roughly 90% seen once; the top ten hold around 4%. Time point described: baseline pretreatment blood. Treatment defined: 15 Gy SBRT to primary tumor, nephrectomy 4 weeks later. The patient's renal cell carcinoma had clear cell pathology. The starting material was blood, obtained from a patient whose treatment included radiotherapy and nephrectomy. This clonotype was sampled from a woman in her sixties or seventies with renal cell carcinoma.

CDR3: CASSQDFGLGNTIYF. The CDR3 nucleotides are TGTGCCAGCAGCCAAGATTTCGGGTTGGGAAACACCATATATTTT. The chain carries TRBV14 and TRBJ1-3; D remains ambiguous. The germline V gene encodes CDR1 SGHDN and CDR2 FVKESK. The CDR3 sequence is 15 residues long. The V gene lost 0 bases and the J gene lost 4 bases, with 10 bases spanning the gap.